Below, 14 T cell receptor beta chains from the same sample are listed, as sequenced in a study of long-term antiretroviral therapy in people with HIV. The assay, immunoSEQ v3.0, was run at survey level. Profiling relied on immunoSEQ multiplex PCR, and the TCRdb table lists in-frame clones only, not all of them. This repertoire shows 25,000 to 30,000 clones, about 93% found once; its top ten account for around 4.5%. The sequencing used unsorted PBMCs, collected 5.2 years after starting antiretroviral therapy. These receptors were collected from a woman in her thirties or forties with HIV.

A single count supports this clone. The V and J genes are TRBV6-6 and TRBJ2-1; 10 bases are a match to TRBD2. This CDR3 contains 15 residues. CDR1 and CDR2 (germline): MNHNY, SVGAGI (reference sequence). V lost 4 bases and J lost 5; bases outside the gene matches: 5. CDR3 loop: CASSWEAGGDNEQFF. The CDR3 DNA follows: TGTGCCAGCAGTTGGGAAGCGGGGGGGGACAATGAGCAGTTCTTC.

CDR3 in DNA: TGCGCCAGCAGTGATGGAGGGAACACTGAAGCTTTCTTT. It is translated as CASSDGGNTEAFF. This chain joins TRBV10-1 and TRBJ1-1, with D unclear. The germline gives CDR1 WNHNN, CDR2 SYGVQD (reference sequence). V was clipped by 3 bases and J by 1 base, with 6 bases between them. The CDR3 consists of 13 residues.

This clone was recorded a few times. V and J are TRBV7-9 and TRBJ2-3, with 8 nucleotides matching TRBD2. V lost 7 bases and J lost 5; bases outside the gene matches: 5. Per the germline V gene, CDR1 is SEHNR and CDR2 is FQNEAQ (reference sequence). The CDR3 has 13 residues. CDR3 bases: TGTGCCAGCATCGGGAGGGAGAGAGATACGCAGTATTTT. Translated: CASIGRERDTQYF. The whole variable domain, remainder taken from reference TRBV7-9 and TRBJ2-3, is DTGVSQNPRHKITKRGQNVTFRCDPISEHNRLYWYRQTLGQGPEFLTYFQNEAQLEKSRLLSDRFSAERPKGSFSTLEIQRTEQGDSAMYLCASIGRERDTQYFGPGTRLTVL.

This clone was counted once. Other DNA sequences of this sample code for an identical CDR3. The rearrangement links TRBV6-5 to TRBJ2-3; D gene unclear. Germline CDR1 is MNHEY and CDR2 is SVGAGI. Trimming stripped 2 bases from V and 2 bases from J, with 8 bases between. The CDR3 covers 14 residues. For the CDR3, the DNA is TGTGCCAGCAGTTACGACGCGCTCACAGATACGCAGTATTTT. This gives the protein CASSYDALTDTQYF.

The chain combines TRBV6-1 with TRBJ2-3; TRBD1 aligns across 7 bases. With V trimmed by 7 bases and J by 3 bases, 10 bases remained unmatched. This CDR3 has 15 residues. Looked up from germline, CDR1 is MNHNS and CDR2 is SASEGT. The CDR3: CASNAGTVGTDTQYF. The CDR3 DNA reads TGTGCCAGCAACGCCGGGACAGTCGGGACAGATACGCAGTATTTT.

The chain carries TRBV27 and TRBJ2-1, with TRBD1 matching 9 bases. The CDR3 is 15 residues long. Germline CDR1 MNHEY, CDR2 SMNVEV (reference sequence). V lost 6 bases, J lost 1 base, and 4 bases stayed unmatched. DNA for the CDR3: TGTGCCAGCAGCCGGACAGGGGATTCCTACAATGAGCAGTTCTTC. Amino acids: CASSRTGDSYNEQFF.

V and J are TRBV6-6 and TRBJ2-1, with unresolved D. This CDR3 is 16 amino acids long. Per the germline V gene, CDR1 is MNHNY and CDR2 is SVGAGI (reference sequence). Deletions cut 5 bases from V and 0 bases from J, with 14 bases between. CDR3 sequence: CASSRTPPSSYNEQFF. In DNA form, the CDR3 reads TGTGCCAGCAGTCGGACCCCCCCAAGCTCCTACAATGAGCAGTTCTTC.

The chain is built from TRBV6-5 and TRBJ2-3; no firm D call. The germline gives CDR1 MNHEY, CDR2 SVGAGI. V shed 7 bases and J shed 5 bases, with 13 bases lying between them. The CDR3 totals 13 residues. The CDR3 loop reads CASKLGSVDTQYF. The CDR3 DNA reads TGTGCCAGCAAGTTAGGGTCGGTAGATACGCAGTATTTT.

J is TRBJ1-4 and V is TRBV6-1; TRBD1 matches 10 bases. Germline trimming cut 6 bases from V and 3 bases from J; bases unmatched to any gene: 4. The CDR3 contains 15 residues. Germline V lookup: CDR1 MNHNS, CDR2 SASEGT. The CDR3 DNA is TGTGCCAGCAGCGGGACAGGGGTTCCTAATGAAAAACTGTTTTTT. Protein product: CASSGTGVPNEKLFF.

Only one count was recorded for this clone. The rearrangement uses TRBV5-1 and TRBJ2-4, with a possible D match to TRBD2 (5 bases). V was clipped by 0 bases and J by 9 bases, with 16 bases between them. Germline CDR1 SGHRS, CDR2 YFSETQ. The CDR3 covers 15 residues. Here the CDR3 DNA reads TGCGCCAGCAGCTTGGCCTCCGGGCCTGGAGGCATTCAGTACTTC. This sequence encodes CASSLASGPGGIQYF.

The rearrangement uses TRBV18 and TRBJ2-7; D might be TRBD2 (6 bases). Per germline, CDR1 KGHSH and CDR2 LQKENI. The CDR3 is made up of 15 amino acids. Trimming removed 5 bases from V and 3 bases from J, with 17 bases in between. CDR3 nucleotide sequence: TGTGCCAGCTCATCGTCGGAGGGGCTCCTCTACGAGCAGTACTTC. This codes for CASSSSEGLLYEQYF.

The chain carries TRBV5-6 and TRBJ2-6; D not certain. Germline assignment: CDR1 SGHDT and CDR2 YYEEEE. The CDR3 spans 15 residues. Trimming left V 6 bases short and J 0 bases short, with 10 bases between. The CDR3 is CASNAGVSGANVLTF. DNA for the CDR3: TGTGCCAGCAACGCTGGGGTCTCTGGGGCCAACGTCCTGACTTTC.

The CDR3: CASSSLNGYTF. The CDR3 DNA reads as TGTGCCAGCAGCTCACTCAATGGCTACACCTTC. The V and J genes are TRBV11-3 and TRBJ1-2; D gene uncertain. The germline V and J ends were trimmed by 4 bases and 6 bases, with 6 bases remaining between them. Germline V gene data show CDR1 as SGHNT and CDR2 as YENEEA. This CDR3 region has 11 residues.

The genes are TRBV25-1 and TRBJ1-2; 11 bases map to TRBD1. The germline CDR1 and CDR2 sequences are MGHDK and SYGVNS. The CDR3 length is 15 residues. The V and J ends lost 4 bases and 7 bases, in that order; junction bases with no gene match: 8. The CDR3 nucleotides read TGTGCCAGCAGTGTCCGGGACAGGGGGTCTGGTGGCTACACCTTC. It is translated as CASSVRDRGSGGYTF.